The 18 T cell receptor beta chains listed next were all sequenced from one sample in a study of siplizumab effects on memory and regulatory T cells. Measured with immunoSEQ multiplex PCR; TCRdb has only the in-frame clones, and not every one. The sample lists about 100,000 clones; about 95% were seen once. Sequencing input: non-Treg CD4+ T cells sorted from blood. These receptors originate from a human donor in good health.

The chain has TRBV4-2 and TRBJ2-1, with D maybe TRBD1 (5 bases). The length of the CDR3 is 16 residues. V lost 3 bases and J lost 0, with 12 bases in between. The germline V gene has CDR1 LGHNA and CDR2 YNFKEQ. CDR3 nucleotide sequence: TGTGCCAGCAGCCAGGGGCACCGGAGCTCCTACAATGAGCAGTTCTTC. Protein sequence: CASSQGHRSSYNEQFF.

The chain recombines TRBV6-1 with TRBJ1-2, with 7 bases lining up with TRBD1. The CDR3 spans 13 residues. CDR1 and CDR2 from the germline V gene are MNHNS and SASEGT. V shed 6 bases and J 8 bases; nucleotides not matched to a gene: 9. The CDR3 nucleotides read TGTGCCAGCAGACCTGGACAGGATGGAGGCTACACCTTC. This codes for CASRPGQDGGYTF.

This sequence joins TRBV5-1 and TRBJ2-2, with 8 bases that match TRBD1. The CDR3 length is 16 residues. Germline assignment: CDR1 SGHRS and CDR2 YFSETQ. The V gene end was trimmed by 4 bases and the J gene end by 3 bases; junction bases not matched to a gene: 8. The chain's CDR3 is CASSGTPGQDTGELFF. For the CDR3, the DNA is TGCGCCAGCAGCGGTACTCCGGGACAGGACACCGGGGAGCTGTTTTTT.

This clone was found once. The chain links TRBV5-6 to TRBJ2-5, with D possibly being TRBD2 (6 bases). Trimming stripped 2 bases from V and 5 bases from J, with 10 bases between. Germline CDR1 reads SGHDT; CDR2 reads YYEEEE. The CDR3 totals 13 residues. The DNA for the CDR3 is TGTGCCAGCAGCTTCGGCGGGGTGGAGACCCAGTACTTC. This codes for CASSFGGVETQYF.

The chain has TRBV9 and TRBJ2-3; 7 bases are a match to TRBD1. The V gene's germline CDR1 is SGDLS and CDR2 YYNGEE. With V trimmed by 1 base and J by 0 bases, 2 bases remained unmatched. The CDR3 has 15 residues. The CDR3 coding sequence is TGTGCCAGCAGCGTATCGACAGGGAGCACAGATACGCAGTATTTT. Translating gives CASSVSTGSTDTQYF.

The V call is TRBV5-1, the J call TRBJ2-2; 12 nucleotides line up with TRBD2. CDR1 is SGHRS and CDR2 is YFSETQ in the germline V gene. The CDR3 has 15 amino acids. V trimming: 4 bases; J trimming: 4 bases; junction bases outside the gene matches: 2. CDR3 residues: CASSRTSGITGELFF. In DNA, the CDR3 is TGCGCCAGCAGCAGGACTAGCGGGATCACCGGGGAGCTGTTTTTT.

This chain links TRBV5-1 with TRBJ2-7; D call uncertain. This CDR3 has 13 residues. V was cut by 1 base and J by 7 bases, with 12 bases left in between. The germline V gene encodes CDR1 SGHRS and CDR2 YFSETQ. This CDR3 is CASSLRPSGEQYF. For the CDR3, the DNA is TGCGCCAGCAGCTTGAGACCTTCTGGGGAGCAGTACTTC. The full variable domain, completed using reference TRBV5-1 and TRBJ2-7, is KAGVTQTPRYLIKTRGQQVTLSCSPISGHRSVSWYQQTPGQGLQFLFEYFSETQRNKGNFPGRFSGRQFSNSRSEMNVSTLELGDSALYLCASSLRPSGEQYFGPGTRLTVT.

This chain connects TRBV5-1 to TRBJ2-5; perhaps TRBD2 as D (7 bases). Germline V gene data show CDR1 as SGHRS and CDR2 as YFSETQ. Between the trimmed V and J ends, which lost 7 bases and 4 bases, there was a span of 14 bases. The CDR3 totals 13 residues. The CDR3: CASRTRGTETQYF. In nucleotides, the CDR3 is TGCGCCAGCCGGACTAGGGGGACAGAGACCCAGTACTTC.

The chain employs TRBV6-1 and TRBJ2-3; 8 bases map to TRBD1. The CDR3 sequence is 15 residues long. The germline V gene has CDR1 MNHNS and CDR2 SASEGT. The V gene end was trimmed by 5 bases and the J gene end by 4 bases; junction bases not matched to a gene: 8. CDR3 region: CASSRTGNRADTQYF. DNA for the CDR3: TGTGCCAGCAGTCGGACAGGGAATCGGGCAGATACGCAGTATTTT.

This clone was found once. The CDR3 reads CASSLQGLEGQNTEAFF. The CDR3 nucleotides read TGTGCCAGCAGTTTACAGGGGTTGGAGGGCCAAAACACTGAAGCTTTCTTT. The chain combines TRBV28 with TRBJ1-1, with a weak D call TRBD1 (6 bases). The germline V and J ends were trimmed by 2 bases and 2 bases, with 18 bases remaining between them. From germline, CDR1 is MDHEN and CDR2 SYDVKM. The CDR3 consists of 17 residues. Variable domain in full (rest from reference TRBV28 and TRBJ1-1): DVKVTQSSRYLVKRTGEKVFLECVQDMDHENMFWYRQDPGLGLRLIYFSYDVKMKEKGDIPEGYSVSREKKERFSLILESASTNQTSMYLCASSLQGLEGQNTEAFFGQGTRLTVV.

In this sample, this clone turned up a few times. The chain uses TRBV7-9 and TRBJ1-5, with unresolved D. The CDR3 totals 13 residues. V was shortened by 1 base and J by 7 bases, with 8 bases between the two germline ends. Per germline, CDR1 SEHNR and CDR2 FQNEAQ (reference sequence). CDR3 DNA sequence: TGTGCCAGCAGCTTAGGATCGGTCCAGCCCCAGCATTTT. Its protein is CASSLGSVQPQHF.

CDR3 DNA sequence: TGTGCCAGCTTCAGTACTCCGCAGTACTTC. It codes for CASFSTPQYF. V gene TRBV21-1 combines with J gene TRBJ2-7. TRBV21-1 is marked as a pseudogene. CDR3 size: 10 residues.

The V gene is TRBV7-8, the J gene TRBJ2-1, with TRBD2 identical over 13 bases. CDR1 is SGHVS, CDR2 FQNEAQ, per germline. The J segment lost 3 bases and the V segment lost 0 bases, leaving 2 bases of the junction unmatched. The CDR3 spans 17 residues. The CDR3 region is CASSLARTSGSYNEQFF. CDR3 coding DNA: TGTGCCAGCAGCTTAGCTAGGACTAGCGGGAGCTACAATGAGCAGTTCTTC.

The chain couples TRBV6-5 to TRBJ1-2; TRBD1 might be the D (6 bases). The CDR3 spans 13 residues. Germline CDR1 and CDR2: MNHEY and SVGAGI. The ends were cut back, 4 bases at V and 8 bases at J, with 14 bases in the middle. This CDR3 is CASSFFRQAGYTF. CDR3 coding DNA: TGTGCCAGCAGTTTTTTCCGACAGGCCGGCTACACCTTC.

This chain connects TRBV11-3 to TRBJ2-7; a weak D match, TRBD2 (6 bases). The CDR3 sequence is 16 residues long. V lost 3 bases to trimming and J lost 2 bases, with 17 bases between them. Germline V gene lookup returns CDR1 SGHNT and CDR2 YENEEA. CDR3 coding DNA: TGTGCCAGCAGCTTTATGTGGTCTAGCGATACCTACGAGCAGTACTTC. Translating it yields CASSFMWSSDTYEQYF.

The chain has TRBV2 and TRBJ1-5; D perhaps matches TRBD1 (5 bases). The CDR3 is 18 residues long. CDR1 and CDR2 (germline): SNHLY, FYNNEI. The V end was cut by 4 bases, the J end by 0 bases, with 19 bases between. CDR3 nucleotide sequence: TGTGCCAGCAGTGTAGGGGAAGGGAGAGGGTTTAGCAATCAGCCCCAGCATTTT. Residues: CASSVGEGRGFSNQPQHF.

This chain uses TRBV27 with TRBJ2-7; 11 positions match TRBD1. CDR1 MNHEY and CDR2 SMNVEV come from the germline V gene (reference sequence). The CDR3 totals 18 residues. With V trimmed by 5 bases and J by 1 base, 13 bases remained unmatched. Here the CDR3 DNA reads TGTGCCAGCAGTAAGGGACAGGGGGTGGGGGGGAGTTCCTACGAGCAGTACTTC. Translation gives CASSKGQGVGGSSYEQYF.

This sequence joins TRBV7-9 and TRBJ1-1, with a weak D call TRBD1 (5 bases). CDR3 size: 16 residues. Germline CDR1 and CDR2: SEHNR and FQNEAQ (reference sequence). V was shortened by 4 bases and J by 3 bases, with 18 bases between the two germline ends. The CDR3 sequence: CASSSGWGREDTEAFF. In DNA form, the CDR3 reads TGTGCCAGCAGCTCGGGGTGGGGCAGGGAGGACACTGAAGCTTTCTTT.